This T cell receptor (beta chain) was recorded in a study of shared clonotypes between healthy human individuals. Healthy HIV-negative adults with no recent acute infections or vaccinations were recruited as donors. This CDR3 is 14 amino acids long. Germline CDR1 reads SGHNT; CDR2 reads YYREEE (reference sequence). V lost 4 bases, J lost 4 bases, and 14 bases lay in between. Overall study findings and caveats: The four-donor shared clonotypes exceeded non-shared clonotypes in generation probability, with non-shared ones scoring lower. Genetic and exposure-history diversity was limited by the few donors.

As regards this clone: Its specificity is not known.

In the original processing: As immunoSEQ supplied junction-only sequences (without quality scores), filtering differed. Assay: immunoSEQ multiplex PCR; the TCRdb copy retains only in-frame clones and omits some. V and J calls and clone size are those listed in that table; D and trimming were worked out from the DNA. The sample lists roughly 2.2 million clones, over 85% occurring once. This receptor was obtained from a young man in good health. Some clones in this sample may be carry-over from other donors' samples. This chain connects TRBV5-4 to TRBJ1-1, with D perhaps matching TRBD1 (5 bases). The source material was naive CD4+ T cells from PBMCs. The subset denotes: CD45RA+ positively selected. The CDR3 here is CASSRDGSGTEAFF. CDR3 DNA sequence: TGTGCCAGCAGCCGGGACGGAAGTGGCACTGAAGCTTTCTTT. The whole variable domain, filled in from reference TRBV5-4 and TRBJ1-1, reads ETGVTQSPTHLIKTRGQQVTLRCSSQSGHNTVSWYQQALGQGPQFIFQYYREEENGRGNFPPRFSGLQFPNYSSELNVNALELDDSALYLCASSRDGSGTEAFFGQGTRLTVV.